Listed below are T cell receptor beta chains from one sample, sequenced in a study of blood T cell repertoires in COVID-19. Sequencing used immunoSEQ multiplex PCR; TCRdb keeps in-frame clones, though not all of them. The sample records 65,000 to 70,000 clones, under 95% being singletons. The sequenced sample consisted of peripheral blood. These receptors were taken from a man aged 65 to 85 with active COVID-19. CDR3s include the opening cysteine and the closing phenylalanine or tryptophan. The order of the fields is clone size, D gene, V gene, J gene, CDR3 DNA, CDR3 protein. The D gene is left open where the match is weak. A row's size may be missing; if present it is once, few, many or a size class.

-,TRBD1,TRBV6-5,TRBJ1-1,TGTGCCAGCAGGACCGGGACAGGGTGGAACACTGAAGCTTTCTTT,CASRTGTGWNTEAFF
-,TRBD2,TRBV7-6,TRBJ2-3,TGTGCCAGCAGCTTACCCATAGCGGGGGGGGCGGATACGCAGTATTTT,CASSLPIAGGADTQYF
few,TRBD1,TRBV5-1,TRBJ2-7,TGCGCCAGCAGCTCGAGGGGGCTCTACGAGCAGTACTTC,CASSSRGLYEQYF
-,-,TRBV5-1,TRBJ1-5,TGCGCCAGCAGCTTGGCGGCAGGGCTCAATCAGCCCCAGCATTTT,CASSLAAGLNQPQHF
-,TRBD1,TRBV2,TRBJ2-1,TGTGCCAGCAGTGCAGGACAGGGTTGGTATGAGCAGTTCTTC,CASSAGQGWYEQFF
-,TRBD2,TRBV11-3,TRBJ2-3,TGTGCCAGCAGCTCACGGGGGAGGGAGACAGATACGCAGTATTTT,CASSSRGRETDTQYF
-,-,TRBV5-1,TRBJ2-7,TGCGCCAGCGGCGACTCCCGGGTTGGCGAGCAGTACTTC,CASGDSRVGEQYF
-,TRBD2,TRBV11-3,TRBJ2-3,TGTGCCAGCAGCTTACTAGCGGGGGGATTCACAGATACGCAGTATTTT,CASSLLAGGFTDTQYF
-,TRBD1,TRBV5-5,TRBJ2-3,TGTGCCAGCAGCCTGGGGACAGCTAGCACAGATACGCAGTATTTT,CASSLGTASTDTQYF
once,-,TRBV24-1,TRBJ1-1,TGTGCCACCAGTGGGGGGGGCGCAGTGAACACTGAAGCTTTCTTT,CATSGGGAVNTEAFF
-,-,TRBV9,TRBJ2-7,TGTGCCAGCAGCGTAGAGGGGATCCAAGGGCACGAGCAGTACTTC,CASSVEGIQGHEQYF